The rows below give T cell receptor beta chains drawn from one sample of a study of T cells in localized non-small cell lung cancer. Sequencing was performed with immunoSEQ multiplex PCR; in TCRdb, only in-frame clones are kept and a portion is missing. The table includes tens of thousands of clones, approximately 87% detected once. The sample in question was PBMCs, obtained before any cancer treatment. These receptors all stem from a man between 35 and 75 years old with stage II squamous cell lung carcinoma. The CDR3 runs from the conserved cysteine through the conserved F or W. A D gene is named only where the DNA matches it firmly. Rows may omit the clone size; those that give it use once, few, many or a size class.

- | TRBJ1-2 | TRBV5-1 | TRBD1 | TGCGCCAGCAGCTCCTCACCTCCACGGGACAGGGGGCAGTTGGACTATGGCTACACCTTC | CASSSSPPRDRGQLDYGYTF
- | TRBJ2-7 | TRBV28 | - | TGTGCCAGCAGTTTCACTTTGCAGGGCCTCACCTACGAGCAGTACTTC | CASSFTLQGLTYEQYF
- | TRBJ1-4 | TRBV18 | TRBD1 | TGTGCCAGCTCACCATTTTCGACAGGGAACGGCGAAAAACTGTTTTTT | CASSPFSTGNGEKLFF
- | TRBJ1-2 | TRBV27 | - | TGTGCCAGCAGGCGATACGAGCGGCCATCTGGGGGCTACACCTTC | CASRRYERPSGGYTF
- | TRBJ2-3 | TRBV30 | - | TGTGCCTGCTCCCCTCCTAGCACAGATACGCAGTATTTT | CACSPPSTDTQYF
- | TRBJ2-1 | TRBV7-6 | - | TGTGCCAGCAGCTTAAGCCAGCGGGAGCAGTTCTTC | CASSLSQREQFF
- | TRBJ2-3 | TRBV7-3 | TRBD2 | TGTGCCAGCAGCTTGGGACTAGCGGGAGGGTGGGATACGCAGTATTTT | CASSLGLAGGWDTQYF
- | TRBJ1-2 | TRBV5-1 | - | TGCGCCAGCAGCTTGGAAGGGGGAAATGGCTACACCTTC | CASSLEGGNGYTF
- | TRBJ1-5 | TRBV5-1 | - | TGCGCCAGCAGCTTAGGACCGATCAATCAGCCCCAGCATTTT | CASSLGPINQPQHF
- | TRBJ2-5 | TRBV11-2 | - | TGTGCCAGCAGCCTACTTCGGGGGACAGAGACCCAGTACTTC | CASSLLRGTETQYF
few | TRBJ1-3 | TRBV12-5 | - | TGTGCTAGTGGTTTGGTAGGCGGAGGCTCTGGAAACACCATATATTTT | CASGLVGGGSGNTIYF
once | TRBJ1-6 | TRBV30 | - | TGTGCCTGGAGTATTGGGGTCGGGTCGGACGCACCCCTCCACTTT | CAWSIGVGSDAPLHF
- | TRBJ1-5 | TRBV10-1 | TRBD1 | TGCGCCAGCAGTGAATATAGGGACAGGGGACACTATAGCAATCAGCCCCAGCATTTT | CASSEYRDRGHYSNQPQHF
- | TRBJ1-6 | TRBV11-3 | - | TGTGCCAGCAGCCCAAAACGGAATTCACCCCTCCACTTT | CASSPKRNSPLHF
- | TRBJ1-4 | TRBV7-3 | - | TGTGCCACAGCGGTTGGGGGTGCTGGGGAAGATGAAAAACTGTTTTTT | CATAVGGAGEDEKLFF
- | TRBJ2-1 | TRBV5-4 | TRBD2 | TGTGCCAGCAGCTTTGAGCGGGGGGGCTACAATGAGCAGTTCTTC | CASSFERGGYNEQFF
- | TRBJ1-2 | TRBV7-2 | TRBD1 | TGTGCCAGCAGCCCGTCGGGACAGAAAAACTATGGCTACACCTTC | CASSPSGQKNYGYTF
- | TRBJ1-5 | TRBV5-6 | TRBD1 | TGTGCCAGCAGCTTGGGGGACAGGGGTGCTCAGCCCCAGCATTTT | CASSLGDRGAQPQHF
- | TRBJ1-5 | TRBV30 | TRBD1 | TGTGCCTGGAGTGTTGGGGGACAGGGCGGTCAGCCCCAGCATTTT | CAWSVGGQGGQPQHF
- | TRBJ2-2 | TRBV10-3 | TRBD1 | TGTGCCATCAGTGAATTTGGGACAGGGCACACCGGGGAGCTGTTTTTT | CAISEFGTGHTGELFF
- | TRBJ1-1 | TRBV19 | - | TGTGCCAGTAGGTCTCCGGGCCCCTTTACTGAAGCTTTCTTT | CASRSPGPFTEAFF
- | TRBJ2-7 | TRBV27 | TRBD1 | TGTGCCAGCAGTCCCTCGGGACAGGTCTACGAGCAGTACTTC | CASSPSGQVYEQYF